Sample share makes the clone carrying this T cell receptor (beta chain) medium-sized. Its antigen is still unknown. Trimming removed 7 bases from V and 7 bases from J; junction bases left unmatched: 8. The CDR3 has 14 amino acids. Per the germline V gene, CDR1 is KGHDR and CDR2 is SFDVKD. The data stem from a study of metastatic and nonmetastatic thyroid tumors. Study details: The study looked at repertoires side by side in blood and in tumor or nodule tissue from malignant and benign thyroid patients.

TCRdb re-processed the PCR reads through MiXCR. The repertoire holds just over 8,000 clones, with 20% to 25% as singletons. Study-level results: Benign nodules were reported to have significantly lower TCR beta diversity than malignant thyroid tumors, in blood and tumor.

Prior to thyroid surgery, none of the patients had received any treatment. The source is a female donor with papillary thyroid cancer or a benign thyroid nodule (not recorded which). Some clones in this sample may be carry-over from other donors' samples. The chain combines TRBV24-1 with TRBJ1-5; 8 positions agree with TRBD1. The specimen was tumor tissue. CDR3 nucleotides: TGTGCCACCAGAGGACAGGGCCAGGGGCAGCCCCAGCATTTT. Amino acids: CATRGQGQGQPQHF.